This entry lists 10 T cell receptor beta chains sequenced from one sample in a study of breast tumors, draining lymph nodes, adjacent tissues. TCRdb reprocessed the multiplex PCR reads via MiXCR and lists one record per CDR3 protein. The data hold 45,000 to 60,000 distinct CDR3 sequences, with more than 20% observed a single time. The sample was breast tumor tissue. The receptors derive from a female donor with breast cancer. Some clones in this sample may be carry-over from other donors' samples.

This clonotype has a count of ten or more. The chain recombines TRBV7-3 with TRBJ2-3, with D perhaps matching TRBD2 (6 bases). Trimming took off 5 bases at V and 9 bases at J, with 15 bases between the two ends. This CDR3 is 13 amino acids long. Germline V gene data show CDR1 as SGHTA and CDR2 as FQGTGA. CDR3 DNA sequence: TGTGCCAGCAGCCCGCATCAGGAGGGGACGCAGTATTTT. Encoded protein: CASSPHQEGTQYF.

The chain is built from TRBV25-1 and TRBJ2-1; D ambiguous. In germline, CDR1 is MGHDK, CDR2 SYGVNS. V was trimmed by 1 base and J by 4 bases, leaving 5 bases between them. This CDR3 comprises 13 residues. The CDR3 reads CASSESQYNEQFF. CDR3 sequence (DNA): TGTGCCAGCAGTGAATCACAATACAATGAGCAGTTCTTC. Full variable domain (missing parts from reference TRBV25-1 and TRBJ2-1): EADIYQTPRYLVIGTGKKITLECSQTMGHDKMYWYQQDPGMELHLIHYSYGVNSTEKGDLSSESTVSRIRTEHFPLTLESARPSHTSQYLCASSESQYNEQFFGPGTRLTVL.

This clonotype was recorded a few times. The chain carries TRBV19 and TRBJ2-1; 11 bases are shared with TRBD2. Trimming removed 3 bases from V and 8 bases from J; junction bases left unmatched: 12. This CDR3 spans 17 amino acids. The germline V gene has CDR1 LNHDA and CDR2 SQIVND (reference sequence). The CDR3 DNA reads TGTGCCAGTAGTATTGGGACTAGCGGCCCTATTGACCATGAGCAGTTCTTC. As protein: CASSIGTSGPIDHEQFF. The whole variable domain, remainder taken from reference TRBV19 and TRBJ2-1, is DGGITQSPKYLFRKEGQNVTLSCEQNLNHDAMYWYRQDPGQGLRLIYYSQIVNDFQKGDIAEGYSVSREKKESFPLTVTSAQKNPTAFYLCASSIGTSGPIDHEQFFGPGTRLTVL.

This clonotype was found many times. This chain joins TRBV9 and TRBJ1-3; TRBD1 is a possible D gene (6 bases). CDR1 and CDR2 from the germline V gene are SGDLS and YYNGEE. The CDR3 totals 14 residues. Trimming removed 3 bases at V and 4 bases at J, with 11 bases between. CDR3 coding DNA: TGTGCCAGCAGCGAGGGGGGGCTGGGAAACACCATATATTTT. Its protein is CASSEGGLGNTIYF. Together with reference TRBV9 and TRBJ1-3, the CDR3 gives the full variable domain: DSGVTQTPKHLITATGQRVTLRCSPRSGDLSVYWYQQSLDQGLQFLIQYYNGEERAKGNILERFSAQQFPDLHSELNLSSLELGDSALYFCASSEGGLGNTIYFGEGSWLTVV.

This clonotype was recorded at least ten times. The rearrangement uses TRBV4-1 and TRBJ2-5, with 7 bases identical to TRBD1. The trim removed 4 bases at V and 5 bases at J, leaving 13 bases unmatched. There are 16 residues in the CDR3. Germline CDR1 is MGHRA and CDR2 is YSYEKL. The DNA for the CDR3 is TGCGCCAGCAGCCGGGACAGAACCCTGGGGGCGGAGACCCAGTACTTC. Protein sequence: CASSRDRTLGAETQYF.

As for this clonotype: A junction boundary mismatches the germline segment, possibly from a read error. The rearrangement uses TRBV10-1 and TRBJ2-3, with D perhaps being TRBD1 or TRBD2 (5 bases each). Germline loops: CDR1 WNHNN, CDR2 SYGVQD (reference sequence). The CDR3 length is 15 residues. The CDR3 region is CAGSVEDPGPDTQYF. DNA of the CDR3: TGCGCCGGCAGTGTGGAGGATCCGGGACCAGATACGCAGTATTTT.

There are many counts of this clonotype. This chain links TRBV19 with TRBJ1-2, with a possible D match to TRBD1 (6 bases). The length of the CDR3 is 19 residues. Trimming took off 0 bases at V and 4 bases at J, with 24 bases between the two ends. Germline V gives CDR1 LNHDA, CDR2 SQIVND (reference sequence). The CDR3 nucleotides are TGTGCCAGTAGTATAGATCTAGGGGGGGGGCCAGGGGTCCGCTATGGCTACACCTTC. Translated: CASSIDLGGGPGVRYGYTF.

This clonotype was found many times. The rearrangement uses TRBV20-1 and TRBJ2-7; 9 bases line up with TRBD2. CDR1 and CDR2 (germline): DFQATT, SNEGSKA (reference sequence). J lost 5 bases, V lost 7 bases, and 12 bases had no gene match. The CDR3 covers 14 residues. CDR3 coding DNA: TGCAGTGTTCAACCCGGGACTAGCAGGGACGAGCAGTACTTC. This sequence encodes CSVQPGTSRDEQYF.

This clonotype was picked up one time. This clone may be a read error of a much larger clone one base away. V gene TRBV19 combines with J gene TRBJ1-2; the D gene is possibly TRBD1 (5 bases). The V gene's germline CDR1 is LNHDA and CDR2 SQIVND (reference sequence). The CDR3 is made up of 14 amino acids. Trimming took 5 bases from V and 4 from J, leaving 14 bases between them. The CDR3 region is CASSGGSTSYGYTF. DNA of the CDR3: TGTGCCAGTAGTGGGGGATCGACTAGCTATGGCTACACCTTC.

This clonotype was counted many times. The chain combines TRBV4-1 with TRBJ1-5; possibly TRBD1 for D (6 bases). The CDR3 spans 15 residues. V lost 5 bases, J lost 3 bases, and 14 bases lay in between. Per the germline V gene, CDR1 is MGHRA and CDR2 is YSYEKL. The CDR3 loop is CASSSAGGINQPQHF. The CDR3 bases are TGCGCCAGCAGCTCGGCGGGGGGCATCAATCAGCCCCAGCATTTT.